Below are 12 T cell receptor beta chains sequenced from a single sample in a study of T and B cells in COVID-19 patients. Each TRB amplification used about 220-500 ng of genomic DNA from blood. BIOMED2 TRB-A/B primer pools were used in multiplex TRB PCR. TCRdb ran MiXCR on the multiplex PCR reads and lists one entry per CDR3 protein. The profile shows 20,000 to 25,000 distinct CDR3 sequences, around 28% of them singletons. The specimen sequenced was blood. These receptors were obtained from a human donor who had recovered from COVID-19.

The J gene is TRBJ2-2, the V gene TRBV24-1; no firm D call. The CDR3 spans 13 residues. The ends were cut back, 6 bases at V and 0 bases at J, with 4 bases in the middle. Per germline, CDR1 KGHDR and CDR2 SFDVKD. CDR3 sequence reads: CATSSPNTGELFF. The CDR3 DNA is TGTGCCACCAGTTCACCGAACACCGGGGAGCTGTTTTTT.

This clonotype is labeled medium-sized. The chain is built from TRBV6-5 and TRBJ2-2; TRBD1 matches at 10 bases. Per the germline V gene, CDR1 is MNHEY and CDR2 is SVGAGI. The ends lost 5 bases at V and 7 bases at J; junction bases unmatched: 7. The CDR3 is 15 residues long. CDR3 sequence reads: CASSRTGGMVGELFF. The DNA of the CDR3 is TGTGCCAGCAGTAGGACAGGGGGGATGGTCGGGGAGCTGTTTTTT.

This chain connects TRBV20-1 to TRBJ2-3; 7 bases are a match to TRBD1. After removal of 2 bases from V and 3 bases from J, the junction contained 20 bases not matched to a gene. The germline V gene has CDR1 DFQATT and CDR2 SNEGSKA (reference sequence). The CDR3 spans 19 residues. The CDR3 reads CSARSSISDDRVTTDTQYF. CDR3 nucleotides: TGCAGTGCTAGAAGCAGTATTTCAGACGACAGGGTAACTACAGATACGCAGTATTTT.

The V gene is TRBV5-4, the J gene TRBJ2-3; 8 nucleotides agree with TRBD1. The CDR3 runs to 18 residues. The trim removed 4 bases at V and 0 bases at J, leaving 13 bases unmatched. Looked up from germline, CDR1 is SGHNT and CDR2 is YYREEE (reference sequence). The DNA of the CDR3 is TGTGCCAGCAGCCCTCGGACAGGGTGGGGCACTAGCACAGATACGCAGTATTTT. As protein: CASSPRTGWGTSTDTQYF.

The rearrangement uses TRBV11-2 and TRBJ2-5; 9 positions agree with TRBD1. CDR3 length: 15 residues. Per germline, CDR1 SGHAT and CDR2 FQNNGV. The V and J ends lost 5 bases and 2 bases, in that order; junction bases with no gene match: 6. This chain's CDR3 is CASSQGQGPQETQYF. As DNA, the CDR3 is TGTGCCAGCAGCCAAGGACAGGGGCCTCAAGAGACCCAGTACTTC.

CDR3 residues: CASAGGLAGVTDTQYF. CDR3 DNA sequence: TGCGCCAGCGCTGGGGGTCTAGCGGGAGTCACAGATACGCAGTATTTT. The rearrangement links TRBV5-1 to TRBJ2-3; 10 bases align to TRBD2. Losses at the gene ends were 7 bases for V and 2 bases for J; bases not matched to a gene: 10. Germline assignment: CDR1 SGHRS and CDR2 YFSETQ. The CDR3 contains 16 residues.

The chain employs TRBV10-3 and TRBJ2-7, with 7 bases that match TRBD2. J was trimmed by 4 bases and V by 0 bases; bases with no gene match: 3. The CDR3 is 14 residues long. Germline CDR1 ENHRY, CDR2 SYGVKD. CDR3 nucleotide sequence: TGTGCCATCAGTGAGTCGGGGAGGGGTTACGAGCAGTACTTC. The encoded protein is CAISESGRGYEQYF.

This rearrangement joins TRBV27 to TRBJ2-2; perhaps TRBD2 as D (7 bases). The CDR3 is made up of 16 amino acids. Trimming pared 5 bases from V and 0 bases from J, leaving 13 bases between. Germline CDR1 is MNHEY and CDR2 is SMNVEV (reference sequence). The DNA of the CDR3 is TGTGCCAGCAGTGTCCGGGGGGCCCCGAACACCGGGGAGCTGTTTTTT. Its translation: CASSVRGAPNTGELFF.

This sequence joins TRBV6-6 and TRBJ2-5; TRBD2 agrees at 10 bases. The CDR3 contains 17 residues. Germline CDR1 is MNHNY and CDR2 is SVGAGI (reference sequence). The trim removed 7 bases at V and 1 base at J, leaving 12 bases unmatched. CDR3 protein: CASTLPVSSGGQETQYF. The CDR3, as DNA: TGTGCCAGCACCCTCCCTGTCTCTAGCGGGGGCCAAGAGACCCAGTACTTC.

This clonotype appeared a few times. The chain employs TRBV6-5 and TRBJ1-2; D gene unclear. Germline lookup yields CDR1 MNHEY and CDR2 SVGAGI. The CDR3 runs to 13 residues. The ends were cut back, 2 bases at V and 4 bases at J, with 8 bases in the middle. The DNA for the CDR3 is TGTGCCAGCAGTTACGAACCGGGCTATGGCTACACCTTC. This translates into CASSYEPGYGYTF.

This clonotype is termed medium-sized (0.01 to 0.1%). The chain links TRBV12-3 or TRBV12-4 to TRBJ2-1, with D possibly matching TRBD1 (7 bases). V shed 3 bases and J shed 8 bases, with 17 bases lying between them. This CDR3 has 15 amino acids. CDR3 coding DNA: TGTGCCAGCAGTTTTGGGGACAGACTAGGGGATGAGCAGTTCTTC. It encodes CASSFGDRLGDEQFF.

This chain joins TRBV27 and TRBJ2-7, with 9 bases lining up with TRBD1. Germline trimming cut 6 bases from V and 3 bases from J; bases unmatched to any gene: 9. The CDR3 has 15 residues. The germline gives CDR1 MNHEY, CDR2 SMNVEV (reference sequence). The CDR3 reads CASSPFTGGLYEQYF. In nucleotides, the CDR3 is TGTGCCAGCAGCCCCTTCACAGGGGGCCTCTACGAGCAGTACTTC.